The 26 T cell receptor beta chains given below trace back to one sample, sequenced in a study of blood T cell repertoires in COVID-19. The protocol was immunoSEQ multiplex PCR, while the TCRdb copy is restricted to in-frame clones and leaves out a portion. The sample holds 350,000 to 450,000 clones; approximately 92% are singletons and the top ten take 1% to 1.3%. Sequencing was carried out using PBMCs or T cells enriched from blood (not recorded which). All receptors come from a man aged 25 to 40 who had recovered from COVID-19.

This chain joins TRBV10-3 and TRBJ1-2; no clear D. V was trimmed by 6 bases and J by 4 bases, leaving 15 bases between them. CDR1 and CDR2 (germline): ENHRY, SYGVKD. The CDR3 has 14 residues. The CDR3 loop reads CAISYGTGTYGYTF. In DNA form, the CDR3 reads TGTGCCATCAGCTACGGCACGGGAACCTATGGCTACACCTTC.

The CDR3 nucleotides are TGTGCCAGCAGTCCAGAAATGAACAGGGAATGGTATGGCTACACCTTC. Translating gives CASSPEMNREWYGYTF. The chain uses TRBV28 and TRBJ1-2; D perhaps matches TRBD1 (6 bases). CDR3 length: 16 residues. Between the trimmed V and J ends, which lost 5 bases and 5 bases, there was a span of 21 bases. Germline V CDR1 and CDR2: MDHEN, SYDVKM.

The rearrangement joins TRBV3-1 (or the pseudogene TRBV3-2) to TRBJ2-7, with 7 bases that match TRBD1. Trimming cost V 6 bases and J 4 bases; bases outside gene matches: 9. The CDR3 is 14 amino acids. Germline V lookup: CDR1 LGHDT, CDR2 YNNKEL (reference sequence). This CDR3 is CASRQTGQHYEQYF. CDR3 bases: TGTGCCAGCAGACAAACGGGACAGCATTACGAGCAGTACTTC.

This chain joins TRBV11-2 and TRBJ2-5; D gene unclear. Trimming took 5 bases from V and 0 from J, leaving 4 bases between them. This CDR3 has 12 amino acids. Germline lookup yields CDR1 SGHAT and CDR2 FQNNGV. The CDR3 nucleotides read TGTGCCAGCAGCCGCGACCAAGAGACCCAGTACTTC. Translation gives CASSRDQETQYF.

The chain uses TRBV11-2 and TRBJ1-6; the D is unclear. Germline CDR1 is SGHAT and CDR2 is FQNNGV. V was pared by 1 base and J by 8 bases, with 6 bases between. This CDR3 contains 13 residues. CDR3 DNA: TGTGCCAGCAGCTTAGCCGGGGATTCACCCCTCCACTTT. Protein sequence: CASSLAGDSPLHF.

The chain combines TRBV10-3 with TRBJ2-5; D ambiguous. V was trimmed by 5 bases and J by 1 base, leaving 8 bases between them. The CDR3 is 13 amino acids. Germline V lookup: CDR1 ENHRY, CDR2 SYGVKD. The CDR3 region has the DNA TGTGCCATCAGTCAGGCAGGCCAAGAGACCCAGTACTTC. Translated, it gives CAISQAGQETQYF.

In its sample, this clone was seen once. This chain links TRBV18 with TRBJ2-2, with a weak D call TRBD2 (5 bases). V lost 0 bases and J lost 7, with 6 bases in between. From germline, CDR1 is KGHSH and CDR2 LQKENI. This CDR3 comprises 13 residues. CDR3 in amino acids: CASSPPGNGELFF. As DNA, the CDR3 is TGTGCCAGCTCACCACCCGGGAACGGGGAGCTGTTTTTT.

V usage is TRBV7-9 and J usage is TRBJ2-7, with TRBD2 identical over 9 bases. The CDR3 runs 15 residues. The germline V gene has CDR1 SEHNR and CDR2 FQNEAQ (reference sequence). Unmatched junction bases numbered 7, after V lost 6 bases and J lost 1 base. The CDR3 DNA sequence: TGTGCCAGCAGACAGACTAGCGGCGCGTCCTACGAGCAGTACTTC. This encodes CASRQTSGASYEQYF. The complete variable domain, with remaining parts taken from reference TRBV7-9 and TRBJ2-7, reads DTGVSQNPRHKITKRGQNVTFRCDPISEHNRLYWYRQTLGQGPEFLTYFQNEAQLEKSRLLSDRFSAERPKGSFSTLEIQRTEQGDSAMYLCASRQTSGASYEQYFGPGTRLTVT.

The chain employs TRBV12-5 and TRBJ1-5, with D unresolved. Germline loops: CDR1 LGHNT, CDR2 FRNRAP. Trimming shortened V by 7 bases and J by 1 base, and 8 bases separated the two germline ends. The CDR3 covers 13 residues. This CDR3 reads CASAPGSNQPQHF. CDR3 sequence (DNA): TGTGCTAGTGCCCCGGGGAGCAATCAGCCCCAGCATTTT.

The genes are TRBV10-1 and TRBJ2-2; 8 nucleotides line up with TRBD2. Trimming took 1 base from V and 5 from J; bases not matched to a gene: 9. In germline, CDR1 is WNHNN, CDR2 SYGVQD (reference sequence). The CDR3 has 17 residues. As DNA, the CDR3 is TGCGCCAGCAGTGAGTTGGTCCTAGCGGGTGATACCGGGGAGCTGTTTTTT. Its protein product is CASSELVLAGDTGELFF.

V is TRBV6-5 and J is TRBJ2-7, with TRBD1 as a possible D gene (5 bases). CDR3 size: 14 residues. Germline V CDR1 and CDR2: MNHEY, SVGAGI. V was shortened by 3 bases and J by 2 bases, with 11 bases between the two germline ends. The CDR3 region is CASSYGDSAYEQYF. In DNA, the CDR3 is TGTGCCAGCAGTTATGGTGACAGTGCCTACGAGCAGTACTTC.

The chain couples TRBV30 to TRBJ2-1; 13 bases align to TRBD2. In germline, CDR1 is GTSNPN, CDR2 SVGIG (reference sequence). This CDR3 contains 15 residues. J was trimmed by 6 bases and V by 3 bases; bases with no gene match: 5. The CDR3 nucleotides are TGTGCCTGGAGCGAAAGACTAGCGGGAGGCAATGAGCAGTTCTTC. Translated, it gives CAWSERLAGGNEQFF.

V gene TRBV7-2 combines with J gene TRBJ2-7, with TRBD2 identical over 7 bases. The CDR3 covers 13 residues. Germline V gene sequence: CDR1 SGHTA, CDR2 FQGNSA. Unmatched junction bases numbered 7, after V lost 11 bases and J lost 0 bases. CDR3 coding DNA: TGTGCCGTATCTAGCGGCCGCTCCTACGAGCAGTACTTC. This sequence encodes CAVSSGRSYEQYF.

The chain is built from TRBV5-8 and TRBJ2-1; 12 bases align to TRBD1. The CDR3 spans 18 residues. Unmatched junction bases numbered 8, after V lost 2 bases and J lost 2 bases. Germline values: CDR1 SGHTS, CDR2 YDEGEE. Here the CDR3 DNA reads TGTGCCAGCAGCTTTCCCGGGACAGGGGGCTTAACCTACAATGAGCAGTTCTTC. Amino acids: CASSFPGTGGLTYNEQFF.

CDR3 sequence (DNA): TGTGCCAGCAGCCAGGAACTCGCCGGGACTAGGGGGGATGAGCAGTTCTTC. Protein sequence: CASSQELAGTRGDEQFF. The chain combines TRBV4-2 with TRBJ2-1; 8 positions match TRBD2. The ends lost 3 bases at V and 8 bases at J; junction bases unmatched: 15. The CDR3 totals 17 residues. Germline V gives CDR1 LGHNA, CDR2 YNFKEQ.

This clone was detected once. V gene TRBV30 combines with J gene TRBJ2-3; 11 positions match TRBD2. The junction had 4 bases not matched to a gene; V was cut back by 2 bases and J by 0 bases. This CDR3 has 16 amino acids. Germline V CDR1 and CDR2: GTSNPN, SVGIG (reference sequence). The CDR3 region is CAWSSRTSGSTDTQYF. The CDR3 nucleotides read TGTGCCTGGAGTAGCCGGACTAGCGGGAGCACAGATACGCAGTATTTT.

The gene calls are TRBV5-5 and TRBJ1-5; weak D call: TRBD1 (6 bases). The CDR3 sequence is 15 residues long. With 4 bases removed from V and 3 bases from J, the gap between germline ends came to 14 bases. The germline CDR1 and CDR2 sequences are SGHKS and YYEKEE (reference sequence). For the CDR3, the DNA is TGTGCCAGCAGCCTCAAGGACAGTTTCAATCAGCCCCAGCATTTT. Its translation: CASSLKDSFNQPQHF.

V gene TRBV27 combines with J gene TRBJ2-1; D is uncertain. Deletions cut 2 bases from V and 4 bases from J, with 18 bases between. Germline V gives CDR1 MNHEY, CDR2 SMNVEV (reference sequence). CDR3 length: 17 amino acids. CDR3 nucleotide sequence: TGTGCCAGCAGTTTACGCCCGACATGGTTGAATTACAATGAGCAGTTCTTC. It is translated as CASSLRPTWLNYNEQFF.

The chain links TRBV10-1 to TRBJ2-5; 8 bases are shared with TRBD2. The J segment lost 5 bases and the V segment lost 4 bases, leaving 6 bases of the junction unmatched. Germline-derived CDR1 and CDR2 are WNHNN and SYGVQD (reference sequence). CDR3 length: 14 residues. CDR3 in DNA: TGCGCCAGCAGTGCTCCGGGACTAGAGGAGACCCAGTACTTC. Translation: CASSAPGLEETQYF.

CDR3 nucleotide sequence: TGCGCCAGCAGCTTAATCCCCGGGACAACCTCCTACGAGCAGTACTTC. It yields the protein CASSLIPGTTSYEQYF. This chain connects TRBV5-1 to TRBJ2-7; TRBD1 is a possible D gene (6 bases). The CDR3 is made up of 16 amino acids. Germline V gene lookup returns CDR1 SGHRS and CDR2 YFSETQ. V was trimmed by 2 bases and J by 0 bases, leaving 15 bases between them.

CDR3 DNA: TGTGCCAGCACCGACAGGGTTGAGGCCATGAACACTGAAGCTTTCTTT. Its protein product is CASTDRVEAMNTEAFF. The chain uses TRBV11-2 and TRBJ1-1; 7 bases map to TRBD1. CDR1 and CDR2 (germline): SGHAT, FQNNGV. The trim removed 7 bases at V and 0 bases at J, leaving 11 bases unmatched. The CDR3 is 16 amino acids. Together with reference TRBV11-2 and TRBJ1-1, the CDR3 gives the full variable domain: EAGVAQSPRYKIIEKRQSVAFWCNPISGHATLYWYQQILGQGPKLLIQFQNNGVVDDSQLPKDRFSAERLKGVDSTLKIQPAKLEDSAVYLCASTDRVEAMNTEAFFGQGTRLTVV.

The genes are TRBV29-1 and TRBJ2-5; 11 bases match TRBD1. The CDR3 runs 13 residues. Losses at the gene ends were 7 bases for V and 5 bases for J; bases not matched to a gene: 6. Germline CDR1 reads SQVTM; CDR2 reads ANQGSEA. The CDR3 coding sequence is TGCAGCGCGGGACAGGGGGTGGTTGAGACCCAGTACTTC. It codes for CSAGQGVVETQYF.

In DNA, the CDR3 is TGTGCCAGCAGCGTAATGAGGGCTGATGGCTACACCTTC. Amino acids: CASSVMRADGYTF. The rearrangement uses TRBV9 and TRBJ1-2, with D uncertain. In germline, CDR1 is SGDLS, CDR2 YYNGEE. V lost 1 base and J lost 6, with 10 bases in between. The CDR3 is 13 amino acids.

This clone has just one count. V and J are TRBV9 and TRBJ1-1; perhaps TRBD1 as D (6 bases). Trimming took 0 bases from V and 10 from J, leaving 13 bases between them. Germline V lookup: CDR1 SGDLS, CDR2 YYNGEE. The CDR3 has 13 residues. The CDR3 is CASSVGRGGIAFF. CDR3 coding DNA: TGTGCCAGCAGCGTAGGGAGGGGGGGCATAGCTTTCTTT.

The chain links TRBV18 to TRBJ1-1; D may be TRBD1 (5 bases). The V and J ends lost 3 bases and 5 bases respectively, with 13 bases between them. Germline values: CDR1 KGHSH, CDR2 LQKENI. The CDR3 covers 14 residues. As DNA, the CDR3 is TGTGCCAGCTCACCCGGGACGGGGAGGACTGAAGCTTTCTTT. This encodes CASSPGTGRTEAFF.

The V gene is TRBV9, the J gene TRBJ2-5; 10 bases fit TRBD2. The CDR3 length is 16 residues. With 0 bases clipped from V and 2 bases from J, the junction kept 4 bases outside the gene matches. Germline V CDR1 and CDR2: SGDLS, YYNGEE. The CDR3 DNA is TGTGCCAGCAGCGTAGCGCTAGCGGGAGTACAAGAGACCCAGTACTTC. It yields the protein CASSVALAGVQETQYF.